This TCR beta chain originates from a study of shared clonotypes between healthy human individuals. About the study: The study enrolled a couple of women and three men aged 18 to 49. Study conclusions and caveats: All-four-donor shared clonotypes had higher generation probabilities than non-shared clonotypes did.

Assay used: immunoSEQ multiplex PCR; TCRdb lists only in-frame clones, some missing. The sample records roughly 2.6 million clones, over 85% being singletons. As concerns this clone: Its antigen is not known. This sample also contains other DNA sequences that code for the same CDR3.

Sequenced: naive CD4+ T cells sorted from blood. Subset reported: CD45RA+ positively selected. The sequence came from a man between 18 and 29 years old in good health.

The CDR3 sequence is CASSGQGPSYEQYF. DNA for the CDR3: TGCGCCAGCAGCGGACAGGGCCCCTCCTACGAGCAGTACTTC. The rearrangement links TRBV5-1 to TRBJ2-7, with 8 positions matching TRBD1. Per germline, CDR1 SGHRS and CDR2 YFSETQ. V lost 4 bases, J lost 0 bases, and 3 bases stayed unmatched. The CDR3 is 14 residues long.